Each of the 2 T cell receptor beta chains below was sequenced from the same sample in a study of blood T cell repertoires in COVID-19. Data came from immunoSEQ multiplex PCR; TCRdb stores just in-frame clones and leaves some out. The sample includes a few hundred thousand clones, approximately 83% of them seen just once. Sample: PBMCs or T cells enriched from blood (not recorded which). The receptors here all came from a woman between 50 and 59 years old who had recovered from COVID-19.

This clone was recorded once. This chain joins TRBV19 and TRBJ1-6, with D unclear. Looked up from germline, CDR1 is LNHDA and CDR2 is SQIVND (reference sequence). This CDR3 spans 16 amino acids. Between the trimmed V and J ends, which lost 3 bases and 0 bases, there was a span of 9 bases. For the CDR3, the DNA is TGTGCCAGTAGTATTTCGCCGAGCTCCTATAATTCACCCCTCCACTTT. It yields the protein CASSISPSSYNSPLHF. Together with reference TRBV19 and TRBJ1-6, the CDR3 gives the full variable domain: DGGITQSPKYLFRKEGQNVTLSCEQNLNHDAMYWYRQDPGQGLRLIYYSQIVNDFQKGDIAEGYSVSREKKESFPLTVTSAQKNPTAFYLCASSISPSSYNSPLHFGNGTRLTVT.

Concerning this clone itself: Other DNA sequences within the sample encode an identical CDR3. The V and J genes are TRBV7-9 and TRBJ2-2; TRBD1 matches 11 bases. The CDR3 covers 15 residues. The germline V gene encodes CDR1 SEHNR and CDR2 FQNEAQ (reference sequence). With V trimmed by 3 bases and J by 3 bases, 0 bases remained unmatched. CDR3 nucleotides: TGTGCCAGCAGCTTGGGACAGGGGGACACCGGGGAGCTGTTTTTT. Translated: CASSLGQGDTGELFF. Filled out from reference TRBV7-9 and TRBJ2-2, the complete variable domain reads DTGVSQNPRHKITKRGQNVTFRCDPISEHNRLYWYRQTLGQGPEFLTYFQNEAQLEKSRLLSDRFSAERPKGSFSTLEIQRTEQGDSAMYLCASSLGQGDTGELFFGEGSRLTVL.